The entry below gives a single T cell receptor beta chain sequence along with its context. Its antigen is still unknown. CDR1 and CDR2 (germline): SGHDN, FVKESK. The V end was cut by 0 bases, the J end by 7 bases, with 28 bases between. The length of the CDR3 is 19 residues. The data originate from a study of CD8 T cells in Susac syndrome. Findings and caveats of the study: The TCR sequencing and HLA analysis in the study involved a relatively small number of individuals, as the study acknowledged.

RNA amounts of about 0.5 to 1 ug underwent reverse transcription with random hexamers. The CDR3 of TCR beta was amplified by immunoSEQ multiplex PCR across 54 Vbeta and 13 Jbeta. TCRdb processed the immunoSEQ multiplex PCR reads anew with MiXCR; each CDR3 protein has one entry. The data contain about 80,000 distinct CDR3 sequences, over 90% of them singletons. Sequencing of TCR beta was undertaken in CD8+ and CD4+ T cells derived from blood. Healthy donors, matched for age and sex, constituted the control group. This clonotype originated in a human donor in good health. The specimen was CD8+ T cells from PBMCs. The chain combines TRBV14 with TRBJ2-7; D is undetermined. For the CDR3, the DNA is TGTGCCAGCAGCCAAGATGGAAAAGGGCCAGAAGGTATTACATGGGAGCAGTACGTC. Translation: CASSQDGKGPEGITWEQYV.